This entry lists 30 T cell receptor beta chains sequenced from one sample in a study of Ad26.COV2.S vaccination and SARS-CoV-2 variants (dated by TCRdb to the early 2020s). This sample's treatment or condition label indicates: some 20 received Ad26.COV2.S at low or high dose, single or two shots; 5 received placebo; per-sample allocation not given. For vaccine and placebo recipients, repertoires were sequenced using samples collected on day 63 after the first injection. The method was the immunoSEQ multiplex PCR assay. TCRdb took this table from immuneACCESS and kept in-frame rearrangements with V and J called. Such tables lack part of the clones; where checked against another copy, unresolved V genes explain under half of the gap, and the rest is unexplained. Counted in this sample were about 320,000 clones; 85% to 90% of them appeared once. Jointly, the top ten make up 1.5% to 2.5% of the sample.

Sequencing used peripheral blood, obtained in a trial of Ad26.COV2.S vaccine versus placebo. Every receptor here comes from a person aged 18-60 years who received the Ad26.COV2.S COVID-19 vaccine or a placebo.

This chain links TRBV7-2 with TRBJ2-3; tentatively, D is TRBD2 (6 bases). V dropped 0 bases and J dropped 2 bases, with 9 bases sitting between them. CDR1 and CDR2 (germline): SGHTA, FQGNSA. CDR3 size: 15 residues. The CDR3 DNA reads TGTGCCAGCAGCTTAGCGTGGAGGGCCACAGATACGCAGTATTTT. Its protein product is CASSLAWRATDTQYF.

This chain connects TRBV6-2 or TRBV6-3 to TRBJ1-5, with no clear D. Germline values: CDR1 MNHEY, CDR2 SVGEGT. CDR3 length equals 13 residues. The V end was cut by 2 bases, the J end by 6 bases, with 8 bases between. Here the CDR3 DNA reads TGTGCCAGCAGTTACCTGAAAATTCAGCCCCAGCATTTT. Protein: CASSYLKIQPQHF.

The rearrangement links TRBV24-1 to TRBJ1-6; TRBD1 matches at 7 bases. Germline V lookup: CDR1 KGHDR, CDR2 SFDVKD. Trimming took 8 bases from V and 5 from J; bases not matched to a gene: 26. The CDR3 is made up of 21 amino acids. Here the CDR3 reads CATIRVRPGTVTSLDNSPLHF. In DNA form, the CDR3 reads TGTGCCACCATTAGGGTAAGACCTGGGACAGTCACGAGCTTAGATAATTCACCCCTCCACTTT.

J is TRBJ2-7 and V is TRBV6-8; TRBD2 aligns across 9 bases. J gave up 2 bases and V 0 bases, and 2 bases lay outside the gene matches. Germline V gene sequence: CDR1 MNHGY, CDR2 SAAAGT. CDR3 length: 15 residues. The CDR3 coding sequence is TGTGCCAGCAGTTACTCGAAGCGGGGGGCCTACGAGCAGTACTTC. Its translation: CASSYSKRGAYEQYF.

The rearrangement joins TRBV7-8 to TRBJ1-1; TRBD1 matches at 7 bases. The length of the CDR3 is 14 residues. Germline lookup yields CDR1 SGHVS and CDR2 FQNEAQ. V shed 5 bases and J 5 bases; nucleotides not matched to a gene: 8. CDR3 DNA: TGTGCCAGCAGCCTAGGGCCGACAGGGACTGAAGCTTTCTTT. Amino acid sequence: CASSLGPTGTEAFF.

The rearrangement links TRBV25-1 to TRBJ2-7; D tentatively reads TRBD1 or TRBD2 (5 bases each). Trimming cost V 7 bases and J 6 bases, with 19 bases left between them. This CDR3 has 14 amino acids. CDR1 is MGHDK and CDR2 is SYGVNS in the germline V gene. The CDR3 sequence is CASTSGTTSSEQYF. DNA of the CDR3: TGTGCCAGCACCTCCGGGACGACAAGCTCCGAGCAGTACTTC.

V and J are TRBV6-1 and TRBJ1-1; the D is unclear. The CDR3 covers 12 residues. Germline loops: CDR1 MNHNS, CDR2 SASEGT. The germline V and J ends were trimmed by 2 bases and 6 bases, with 7 bases remaining between them. The CDR3 DNA sequence: TGTGCCAGCAGTGAAACCCATGCTGAAGCTTTCTTT. Its protein product is CASSETHAEAFF.

The chain joins TRBV2 to TRBJ2-3; perhaps TRBD2 as D (6 bases). CDR1 is SNHLY and CDR2 is FYNNEI in the germline V gene. Trimming cost V 5 bases and J 4 bases, with 16 bases left between them. The CDR3 consists of 15 residues. CDR3 DNA sequence: TGTGCCAGCAGTCGGGGGAGCTCTCTAGCAGATACGCAGTATTTT. It codes for CASSRGSSLADTQYF.

This clone has just a few counts. The rearrangement uses TRBV9 and TRBJ2-1; D possibly uses TRBD1 or TRBD2 (6 bases each). The germline V gene has CDR1 SGDLS and CDR2 YYNGEE. V was cut by 4 bases and J by 8 bases, with 22 bases left in between. The CDR3 spans 16 residues. For the CDR3, the DNA is TGTGCCAGCAGCCCAAGGGGGGACTCTAAGGTCCATGAGCAGTTCTTC. Encoded protein: CASSPRGDSKVHEQFF. Full variable domain (outside the CDR3, taken from reference TRBV9 and TRBJ2-1): DSGVTQTPKHLITATGQRVTLRCSPRSGDLSVYWYQQSLDQGLQFLIQYYNGEERAKGNILERFSAQQFPDLHSELNLSSLELGDSALYFCASSPRGDSKVHEQFFGPGTRLTVL.

This chain uses TRBV5-4 with TRBJ1-2; the match to TRBD1 covers 9 bases. The CDR3 is 17 amino acids. J was trimmed by 4 bases and V by 4 bases; bases with no gene match: 14. Germline V gene lookup returns CDR1 SGHNT and CDR2 YYREEE (reference sequence). CDR3: CASSPGSGTGLVYGYTF. Here the CDR3 DNA reads TGTGCCAGCAGCCCTGGCTCCGGGACAGGGCTTGTCTATGGCTACACCTTC.

The rearrangement joins TRBV5-1 to TRBJ1-4; 7 bases agree with TRBD1. This CDR3 is 15 amino acids long. Per germline, CDR1 SGHRS and CDR2 YFSETQ. After removal of 4 bases from V and 8 bases from J, the junction contained 11 bases not matched to a gene. CDR3 loop: CASSPGTVSKEKLFF. The CDR3 DNA sequence: TGCGCCAGCAGCCCCGGGACAGTGAGTAAGGAAAAACTGTTTTTT.

The chain uses TRBV18 and TRBJ1-5, with D tentatively TRBD1 (6 bases). The V end lost 2 bases, the J end lost 6 bases, and 11 bases lay between the germline ends. Germline values: CDR1 KGHSH, CDR2 LQKENI. This CDR3 comprises 14 residues. CDR3 in amino acids: CASSPGGPPQPQHF. The DNA for the CDR3 is TGTGCCAGCTCACCAGGGGGCCCCCCTCAGCCCCAGCATTTT.

The genes are TRBV3-1 (or the pseudogene TRBV3-2) and TRBJ2-7; the D gene is possibly TRBD2 (6 bases). This CDR3 comprises 13 residues. The V end lost 4 bases, the J end lost 4 bases, and 11 bases lay between the germline ends. In germline, CDR1 is LGHDT, CDR2 YNNKEL (reference sequence). CDR3 sequence reads: CASSPFGGYEQYF. The CDR3 DNA reads as TGTGCCAGCAGCCCCTTTGGGGGGTACGAGCAGTACTTC.

J is TRBJ2-5 and V is TRBV27; possible D gene TRBD1, 5 bases. Deletions cut 5 bases from V and 1 base from J, with 11 bases between. CDR1 and CDR2 from the germline V gene are MNHEY and SMNVEV (reference sequence). The CDR3 is 14 residues long. CDR3 sequence reads: CASSLTGFQETQYF. The CDR3 coding sequence is TGTGCCAGCAGTCTTACAGGATTCCAAGAGACCCAGTACTTC.

The chain links TRBV3-1 (or the pseudogene TRBV3-2) to TRBJ2-7, with 9 bases matching TRBD1. The CDR3 sequence is 15 residues long. The V gene's germline CDR1 is LGHDT and CDR2 YNNKEL (reference sequence). The ends lost 3 bases at V and 5 bases at J; junction bases unmatched: 8. The CDR3 coding sequence is TGTGCCAGCAGCCATGCAGGGACAGGGAGGGACGAGCAGTACTTC. Its translation: CASSHAGTGRDEQYF.

The rearrangement uses TRBV14 and TRBJ1-4; D ambiguous. The germline V gene has CDR1 SGHDN and CDR2 FVKESK. The CDR3 loop spans 16 amino acids. Trimming cost V 1 base and J 3 bases, with 12 bases left between them. The CDR3 sequence is CASSQGDRRSNEKLFF. The DNA for the CDR3 is TGTGCCAGCAGCCAAGGTGACCGTAGATCTAATGAAAAACTGTTTTTT.

The CDR3 nucleotides are TGCGCCAGCAGTGATGGGGGACAGATCTATGGCTACACCTTC. Its translation is CASSDGGQIYGYTF. The chain joins TRBV10-2 to TRBJ1-2, with TRBD1 identical over 7 bases. The CDR3 totals 14 residues. V was pared by 3 bases and J by 4 bases, with 5 bases of the junction left unmatched. CDR1 and CDR2 from the germline V gene are WSHSY and SAAADI.

The chain has TRBV4-3 and TRBJ2-2; D is unclear. This CDR3 contains 14 residues. V was trimmed by 0 bases and J by 7 bases, leaving 9 bases between them. The germline V gene encodes CDR1 LGHNA and CDR2 YSLEER. The CDR3: CASSQDRLVGELFF. In DNA form, the CDR3 reads TGCGCCAGCAGCCAAGATCGGTTGGTCGGGGAGCTGTTTTTT.

The chain's CDR3 is CSASRGPSNTEAFF. The CDR3 nucleotides read TGCAGTGCTAGTCGCGGACCCTCGAACACTGAAGCTTTCTTT. The chain combines TRBV20-1 with TRBJ1-1; no clear D. This CDR3 comprises 14 residues. The V end was cut by 3 bases, the J end by 1 base, with 12 bases between. Germline V gene data show CDR1 as DFQATT and CDR2 as SNEGSKA (reference sequence).

The chain is built from TRBV9 and TRBJ2-6; D may be TRBD1 (7 bases). V dropped 7 bases and J dropped 2 bases, with 19 bases sitting between them. CDR1 is SGDLS, CDR2 YYNGEE, per germline. The CDR3 covers 17 residues. CDR3 DNA: TGTGCCAGCTCCCCCCGGTCCAGGGGGGCTGGGGCCAACGTCCTGACTTTC. Translating gives CASSPRSRGAGANVLTF.

This clone has more than one count but fewer than ten. In the same sample, other DNA sequences code for this CDR3. J is TRBJ1-1 and V is TRBV7-9; unclear D gene. CDR3 length: 13 residues. Trimming cost V 1 base and J 0 bases, with 3 bases left between them. Germline assignment: CDR1 SEHNR and CDR2 FQNEAQ (reference sequence). The CDR3, as DNA: TGTGCCAGCAGCTTAGTACTGAACACTGAAGCTTTCTTT. Translated, it gives CASSLVLNTEAFF.

This chain uses TRBV24-1 with TRBJ1-2, with 8 nucleotides matching TRBD1. V trimming: 4 bases; J trimming: 8 bases; junction bases outside the gene matches: 5. Germline lookup yields CDR1 KGHDR and CDR2 SFDVKD. The CDR3 consists of 13 residues. The chain's CDR3 is CATSDHRGSGYTF. CDR3 coding DNA: TGTGCCACCAGTGACCACAGGGGGAGCGGCTACACCTTC.

This clone was observed a handful of times. The V gene is TRBV4-1, the J gene TRBJ1-2; 11 bases match TRBD1. This CDR3 has 19 residues. V shed 0 bases and J 6 bases; nucleotides not matched to a gene: 15. CDR1 is MGHRA and CDR2 is YSYEKL in the germline V gene. The DNA for the CDR3 is TGCGCCAGCAGCCAAGATGGATCCGGGACAGGGGGAACCCTCCATGGCTACACCTTC. It specifies CASSQDGSGTGGTLHGYTF.

J is TRBJ1-4 and V is TRBV27; D is uncertain. The V end was cut by 6 bases, the J end by 6 bases, with 14 bases between. CDR1 and CDR2 from the germline V gene are MNHEY and SMNVEV (reference sequence). There are 14 residues in the CDR3. The CDR3 here is CASRRQAGYEKLFF. The CDR3 bases are TGTGCCAGCAGGAGACAAGCGGGGTATGAAAAACTGTTTTTT.

The rearrangement links TRBV6-2 or TRBV6-3 to TRBJ1-1; D gene unclear. The CDR3 contains 14 residues. Trimming removed 2 bases at V and 0 bases at J, with 7 bases between. Germline-derived CDR1 and CDR2 are MNHEY and SVGEGT. The CDR3 DNA follows: TGTGCCAGCAGTTACGTTACAGTGAACACTGAAGCTTTCTTT. Its protein product is CASSYVTVNTEAFF.

In this sample, this clone turned up a few times. The chain links TRBV6-2 or TRBV6-3 to TRBJ1-1, with D possibly TRBD1 on 6 matching bases. The germline V gene has CDR1 MNHEY and CDR2 SVGEGT. V lost 2 bases, J lost 3 bases, and 7 bases lay in between. The CDR3 totals 13 residues. CDR3 sequence (DNA): TGTGCCAGCAGTTACGCAGGGGACACTGAAGCTTTCTTT. It encodes CASSYAGDTEAFF.

The chain carries TRBV5-1 and TRBJ2-4, with D perhaps matching TRBD2 (7 bases). The CDR3 loop spans 16 amino acids. Trimming removed 4 bases at V and 0 bases at J, with 14 bases between. From germline, CDR1 is SGHRS and CDR2 YFSETQ. In nucleotides, the CDR3 is TGCGCCAGCAGCCCCTCAGCGGGACAAGCCAAAAACATTCAGTACTTC. Encoded protein: CASSPSAGQAKNIQYF.

The chain recombines TRBV15 with TRBJ2-6; D may be TRBD1 (6 bases). The germline V and J ends were trimmed by 5 bases and 1 base, with 9 bases remaining between them. The CDR3 length is 15 residues. CDR1 and CDR2 from the germline V gene are LNHNV and YYDKDF (reference sequence). The CDR3 region has the DNA TGTGCCACCAGCTCCACAGGGTCTGGGGCCAACGTCCTGACTTTC. Translated: CATSSTGSGANVLTF.

This clone appeared a single time. The chain uses TRBV5-1 and TRBJ1-5; maybe TRBD1 (5 bases). Looked up from germline, CDR1 is SGHRS and CDR2 is YFSETQ. Trimming took 1 base from V and 9 from J, leaving 14 bases between them. The CDR3 is made up of 14 amino acids. CDR3 region: CASSLSPGSRPQHF. The CDR3 coding sequence is TGCGCCAGCAGCTTGAGTCCAGGGTCTAGGCCCCAGCATTTT.

The V gene is TRBV5-1, the J gene TRBJ1-6; TRBD1 aligns across 7 bases. V dropped 7 bases and J dropped 11; count of bases not matched to a gene: 12. CDR1 SGHRS and CDR2 YFSETQ come from the germline V gene. The CDR3 is 14 residues long. The chain's CDR3 is CASRRDLTGPPLHF. CDR3 in DNA: TGCGCCAGCCGACGAGACTTGACAGGGCCACCCCTCCACTTT.